The 6 T cell receptor beta chains in this list originate from one sample, sequenced in a study of T cell repertoires in cytomegalovirus infection (dated by TCRdb to between 2018 and 2020). The sample's treatment or condition label, in plain terms: in vitro stimulation with specific CMV peptide epitopes to enrich CMV-specific T cells. Sequencer: Illumina HiSeq 1500. In TCRdb, the public reads were trimmed at Q25 with fastp and aligned with MiXCR, with productive beta chains retained. Identical CDR3 proteins give one entry, which carries the most common genes and DNA. The sample has about 89,000 distinct CDR3 sequences on record, around 28% of them singletons. The ten largest clonotypes hold more than 70% of the sample. Antigen specificity for these receptors is unknown. The input for sequencing was CD8+ T cells from cultured PBMCs, taken from culture after CMV antigen stimulation. The source is a human donor in good health (CMV status not recorded). Some clones in this sample may be carry-over from other donors' samples.

The count of this clonotype is one. V is TRBV29-1 and J is TRBJ1-3, with D tentatively TRBD1 (5 bases). Looked up from germline, CDR1 is SQVTM and CDR2 is ANQGSEA. The CDR3 totals 14 residues. Trimming shortened V by 4 bases and J by 0 bases, and 10 bases separated the two germline ends. The DNA for the CDR3 is TGCAGCGTTGCCCCCAGGGACTCTGGAAACACCATATATTTT. Translation gives CSVAPRDSGNTIYF.

This clonotype has more than one count but fewer than ten. V usage is TRBV7-9 and J usage is TRBJ1-2; possible D gene TRBD1, 5 bases. Per germline, CDR1 SEHNR and CDR2 FQNEAQ (reference sequence). The CDR3 has 14 amino acids. V was clipped by 2 bases and J by 4 bases, with 11 bases between them. As DNA, the CDR3 is TGTGCCAGCAGCTTATATGGGGGTCCCTATGGCTACACCTTC. The encoded protein is CASSLYGGPYGYTF.

The count of this clonotype is one. The chain links TRBV20-1 to TRBJ1-1, with D perhaps matching TRBD1 (6 bases). Germline lookup yields CDR1 DFQATT and CDR2 SNEGSKA (reference sequence). V was trimmed by 1 base and J by 3 bases, leaving 9 bases between them. The CDR3 loop spans 13 amino acids. CDR3 amino acids: CSARGGRDTEAFF. The CDR3 nucleotides read TGCAGTGCTAGAGGGGGGCGGGACACTGAAGCTTTCTTT.

The chain uses TRBV11-2 and TRBJ1-2; TRBD1 agrees at 7 bases. V gave up 7 bases and J gave up 10 bases; unmatched junction bases: 15. Germline-derived CDR1 and CDR2 are SGHAT and FQNNGV. The CDR3 consists of 14 residues. CDR3 sequence reads: CASNEKTGTAAYTF. The CDR3 coding sequence is TGTGCCAGCAACGAAAAGACCGGGACAGCGGCCTACACCTTC.

In its sample, this clonotype was seen many times. In DNA form, the CDR3 reads TGTGCCAGCAGTGAAGCCAGCAGGGGAGAGACCCAGTACTTC. It translates to CASSEASRGETQYF. The chain links TRBV2 to TRBJ2-5; D is perhaps TRBD1 (6 bases). The V end was cut by 0 bases, the J end by 4 bases, with 9 bases between. Germline assignment: CDR1 SNHLY and CDR2 FYNNEI. The CDR3 runs to 14 residues.

The chain recombines TRBV2 with TRBJ2-7; TRBD1 matches at 10 bases. The CDR3 loop spans 14 amino acids. Germline-derived CDR1 and CDR2 are SNHLY and FYNNEI. The V segment lost 10 bases and the J segment 3 bases; nucleotides outside the gene matches: 9. The CDR3 sequence is CATRTGTGDYEQYF. Written as DNA, the CDR3 is TGTGCCACCAGAACCGGGACAGGGGACTACGAGCAGTACTTC.